This TCR beta chain was found in a study of T cells in Graves' hyperthyroidism and ophthalmopathy. Study context: Once the initial diagnosis was made, peripheral blood was obtained before any treatment.

Any patient presenting with uncontrolled infection, other autoimmune disease, pregnancy or lactation was left out. RNA transcripts gave rise to amplified TCR beta CDR3 regions. When the TCR CDR3 underwent first-round RT-PCR, the HTBI primer set was used. Using its own MiXCR run on the multiplex PCR reads, TCRdb lists one record per CDR3 protein. The data contain hundreds of thousands of distinct CDR3 sequences, 14% of them singletons. Study results and caveats: Blood samples included most of the expanded thyroid clonotypes exceeding 0.001.

This clonotype showed up many times. The antigen is not known. Germline-derived CDR1 and CDR2 are SNHLY and FYNNEI. This CDR3 region has 16 residues. J lost 5 bases, V lost 1 base, and 10 bases had no gene match. The chain couples TRBV2 to TRBJ1-2; 7 bases line up with TRBD1. The specimen was blood. The clonotype comes from a woman younger than 45 with Graves' hyperthyroidism. CDR3 DNA sequence: TGTGCCAGCAGTGAAGGGGGTAGACAGGGAAGGTATGGCTACACCTTC. Its translation is CASSEGGRQGRYGYTF.